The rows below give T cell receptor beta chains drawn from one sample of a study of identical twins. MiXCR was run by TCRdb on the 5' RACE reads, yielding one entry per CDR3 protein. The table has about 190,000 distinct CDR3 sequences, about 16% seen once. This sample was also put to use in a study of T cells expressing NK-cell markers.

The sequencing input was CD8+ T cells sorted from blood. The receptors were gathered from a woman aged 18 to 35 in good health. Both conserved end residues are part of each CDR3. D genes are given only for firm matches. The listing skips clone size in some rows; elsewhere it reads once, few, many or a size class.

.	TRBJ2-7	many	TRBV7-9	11	TGTGCCAGCAGCTCGACCTACGAGCAGTACTTC	CASSSTYEQYF
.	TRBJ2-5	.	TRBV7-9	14	TGTGCCAGCAGCTTAGTTACTAGCCGGGAGACCCAGTACTTC	CASSLVTSRETQYF
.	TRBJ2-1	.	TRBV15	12	TGTGCCACCAGCAGGCCAACCAATGAGCAGTTCTTC	CATSRPTNEQFF
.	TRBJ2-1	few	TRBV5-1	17	TGCGCCAGCAGCCCCTGGGGGGACCGACAACTCTACAATGAGCAGTTCTTC	CASSPWGDRQLYNEQFF
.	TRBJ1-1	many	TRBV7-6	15	TGTGCCAGCAGCTTACCCGGGGGGAGAAACACTGAAGCTTTCTTT	CASSLPGGRNTEAFF
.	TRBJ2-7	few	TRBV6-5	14	TGTGCCAGCAGGCGACTAGAACGCTCCTACGAGCAGTACTTC	CASRRLERSYEQYF
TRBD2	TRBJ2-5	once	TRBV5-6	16	TGTGCCAGGAGCCCCGGGCTTAGCGGGATCCCGGAGACCCAGTACTTC	CARSPGLSGIPETQYF
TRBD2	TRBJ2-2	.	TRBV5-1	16	TGCGCCAGCTCGACTGGCCGGACTAGCGAACACGGGGAGCTGTTTTTT	CASSTGRTSEHGELFF
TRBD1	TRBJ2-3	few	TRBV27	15	TGTGCCAGCACCTGGACAGGGGGCCTCACAGATACGCAGTATTTT	CASTWTGGLTDTQYF
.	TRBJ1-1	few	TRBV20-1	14	TGCAGTGCTAGCGTCGACCAAATGAACACTGAAGCTTTCTTT	CSASVDQMNTEAFF
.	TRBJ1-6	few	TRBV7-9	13	TGTGCCAGCAGCACTCTGGCTAATTCACCCCTCCACTTT	CASSTLANSPLHF
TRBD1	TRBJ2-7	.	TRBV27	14	TGTGCCAGCACCTTAACAGGGGCTCTGGGAGAGCAGTACTTC	CASTLTGALGEQYF
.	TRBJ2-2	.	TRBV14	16	TGTGCCAGCAGTCGGAGGGGGCGAGGGAACACCGGGGAGCTGTTTTTT	CASSRRGRGNTGELFF
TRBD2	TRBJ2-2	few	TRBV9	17	TGTGCCAGCAGCGTAGGTCTAGCGGGGGTCCTCACCGGGGAGCTGTTTTTT	CASSVGLAGVLTGELFF
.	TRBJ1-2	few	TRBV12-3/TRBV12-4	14	TGTGCCAGCAGTTTGGGGACGGGCTACTATGGCTACACCTTC	CASSLGTGYYGYTF
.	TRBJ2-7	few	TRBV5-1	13	TGCGCCAGCAGCTTGGCCCGGGACTACGAGCAGTACTTC	CASSLARDYEQYF
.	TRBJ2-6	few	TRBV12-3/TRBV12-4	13	TGTGCCAGCAGCGATACTGGGGCCAACGTCCTGACTTTC	CASSDTGANVLTF
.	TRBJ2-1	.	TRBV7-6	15	TGTGCCAGCAGCTTCTCGGCGGGAACCTACAATGAGCAGTTCTTC	CASSFSAGTYNEQFF
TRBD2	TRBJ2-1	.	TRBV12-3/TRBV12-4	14	TGTGCCAGCAGTAGAGGACTAGCTTACAATGAGCAGTTCTTC	CASSRGLAYNEQFF
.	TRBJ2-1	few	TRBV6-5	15	TGTGCCAGCAGTTACTCTACGGGGGTATATAATGAGCAGTTCTTC	CASSYSTGVYNEQFF
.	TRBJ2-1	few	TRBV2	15	TGTGCCAGCAGCCAGGGACTGACTACCTACAATGAGCAGTTCTTC	CASSQGLTTYNEQFF
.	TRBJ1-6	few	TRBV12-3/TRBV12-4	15	TGTGCCAGCAGTTTAGGGGAAAATGGGAATTCACCCCTCCACTTT	CASSLGENGNSPLHF
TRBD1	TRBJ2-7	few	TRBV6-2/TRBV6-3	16	TGTGCCAGCAGTCATCACGCCGGACAGGGATTCGACGAGCAGTACTTC	CASSHHAGQGFDEQYF
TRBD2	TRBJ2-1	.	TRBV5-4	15	TGTGCCAGCAGCTTGTCCCCTAGCGGGATAGAAGAGCAGTTCTTC	CASSLSPSGIEEQFF
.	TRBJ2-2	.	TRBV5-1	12	TGCGCCAGCAGGCTAGAAGCCGGGGAGCTGTTTTTT	CASRLEAGELFF
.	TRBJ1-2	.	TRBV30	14	TGTGCCTGGAGTGTACGGCCAGTCCTTTATGGCTACACCTTC	CAWSVRPVLYGYTF
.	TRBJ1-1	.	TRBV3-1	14	TGTGCCAGCAGCCAAGCGGTGGGGGAGGCTGAAGCTTTCTTT	CASSQAVGEAEAFF
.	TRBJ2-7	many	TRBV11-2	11	TGTGCCAGCACCGCCCGTTACGAGCAGTACTTC	CASTARYEQYF
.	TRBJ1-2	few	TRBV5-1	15	TGCGCCAGCAGCTTGGCAGGAGAGAGGAGCTATGGCTACACCTTC	CASSLAGERSYGYTF
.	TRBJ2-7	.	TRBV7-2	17	TGTGCCAGCAGCTTTACCGGCGAGAGGGGAAGTGCCTACGAGCAGTACTTC	CASSFTGERGSAYEQYF
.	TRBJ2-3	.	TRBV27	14	TGTGCCAGCAGTTTATACAACAGGGTGGATACGCAGTATTTT	CASSLYNRVDTQYF
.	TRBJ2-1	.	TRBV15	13	TGTGCCACCAGCAGGGAAGCCTACAATGAGCAGTTCTTC	CATSREAYNEQFF
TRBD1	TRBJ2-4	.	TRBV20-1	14	TGCAGTGGCAGGGGGCAGGGAGACAAAAACATTCAGTACTTC	CSGRGQGDKNIQYF
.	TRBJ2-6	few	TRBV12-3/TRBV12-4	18	TGTGCCAGCAGTCCCGACTGGGGAGAGGCCTCTGGGGCCAACGTCCTGACTTTC	CASSPDWGEASGANVLTF
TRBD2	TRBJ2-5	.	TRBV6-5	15	TGTGCCAGCAGTTACTCGGGAGGGAGTAGGGAGACCCAGTACTTC	CASSYSGGSRETQYF
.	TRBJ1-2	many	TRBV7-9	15	TGTGCCAGCAGCTTAGCTCTTACCCCGGACTATGGCTACACCTTC	CASSLALTPDYGYTF
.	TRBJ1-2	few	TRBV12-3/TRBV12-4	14	TGTGCCAGCAGTTTAACGGCAGGGGCTTATGGCTACACCTTC	CASSLTAGAYGYTF
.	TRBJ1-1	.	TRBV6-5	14	TGTGCCAGCAGTCCCTCGCGTAGGGGCGCTGAAGCTTTCTTT	CASSPSRRGAEAFF
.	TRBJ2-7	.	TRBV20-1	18	TGCAGTGCTAGAGATGCCGGAAAATGGACACACGACTCCTACGAGCAGTACTTC	CSARDAGKWTHDSYEQYF
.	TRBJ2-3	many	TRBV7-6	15	TGTGCCAGCAGCCTCGGGGGCGGGGGCACAGATACGCAGTATTTT	CASSLGGGGTDTQYF
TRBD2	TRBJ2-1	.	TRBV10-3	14	TGTGCCCTCGGAGCGGGAGGCCCTTACAATGAGCAGTTCTTC	CALGAGGPYNEQFF
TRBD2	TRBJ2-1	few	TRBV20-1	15	TGCAGTGCTAGAGTGGCGGGAGGGCCCAGCAATGAGCAGTTCTTC	CSARVAGGPSNEQFF
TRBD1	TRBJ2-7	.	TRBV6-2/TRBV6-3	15	TGTGCCAGCAGGCCGGGACAGGGGGCAGCCTACGAGCAGTACTTC	CASRPGQGAAYEQYF
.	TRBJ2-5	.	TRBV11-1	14	TGTGCCAGCAGCTCTTCGTTGGAGGGGGAGACCCAGTACTTC	CASSSSLEGETQYF
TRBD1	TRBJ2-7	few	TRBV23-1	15	TGCGCCAGCAGTCGATTGGGGGACAGCTCCTACGAGCAGTACTTC	CASSRLGDSSYEQYF
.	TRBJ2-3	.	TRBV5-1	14	TGCGCCAGCAGCTTGCCCTCTATGGGGCATACGCAGTATTTT	CASSLPSMGHTQYF
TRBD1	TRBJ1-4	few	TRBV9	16	TGTGCCAGCAGCTCAGACTGGACAGGGAATGATGAAAAACAGTTTTTT	CASSSDWTGNDEKQFF
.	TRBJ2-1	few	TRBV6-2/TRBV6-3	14	TGTGCCAGCAGTTACTCGAGCCTAAACGATGAGCAGTTCTTC	CASSYSSLNDEQFF
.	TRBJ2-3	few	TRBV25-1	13	TGTGCCAGCGCTAGTGGGAGCACAGATACGCAGTATTTT	CASASGSTDTQYF
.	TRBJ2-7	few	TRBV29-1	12	TGCAGCGTTGAAGAAGATCTATACGAGCAGTACTTC	CSVEEDLYEQYF
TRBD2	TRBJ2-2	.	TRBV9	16	TGTGCCAGCAGCCCCGAAGGACTAGTGAACACCGGGGAGCTGTTTTTT	CASSPEGLVNTGELFF
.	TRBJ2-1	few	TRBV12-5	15	TGTGCTAGTGGTTCGGCCGGGACCACGAAGAATGAGCAGTTCTTC	CASGSAGTTKNEQFF
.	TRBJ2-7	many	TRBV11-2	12	TGTGCCAGCAGCTTAGACATCGACGAGCAGTACTTC	CASSLDIDEQYF
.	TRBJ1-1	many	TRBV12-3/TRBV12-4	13	TGTGCCAGCAGTTTGGGGCAGGCCACTGAAGCTTTCTTT	CASSLGQATEAFF
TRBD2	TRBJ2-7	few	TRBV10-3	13	TGTGCCATCAGTGAGACGGGGGGCTACGAGCAGTACTTC	CAISETGGYEQYF